Sequencing of this T cell receptor (beta chain) was carried out in a study of human T cells and chemical hapten exposure. Overall study context: TCR yields per sample varied mostly from small pooled library volume differences.

This clonotype was detected many times. Its antigen is still unknown. The library labeled individual cDNA molecules by adding unique molecular identifiers to them. Using its own MiXCR run on the reads, TCRdb lists one record per CDR3 protein. The table shows around 120,000 distinct CDR3 sequences, with approximately 9% occurring only once. Study-level findings and limits: There was no change with DPC sensitization in TCRs above 1 in 1000 frequency.

The CDR3 totals 11 residues. The germline V gene encodes CDR1 SGHTA and CDR2 FQGNSA. The V gene lost 1 base and the J gene lost 5 bases, with 2 bases spanning the gap. Unfractionated whole blood was the source of the extracted total RNA. The sample comprised whole blood. The sequence was obtained from a human donor in good health. Some clones in this sample may be carry-over from other donors' samples. The J gene is TRBJ1-2, the V gene TRBV7-2; no firm D call. The chain's CDR3 is CASSLEYGYTF. As DNA, the CDR3 is TGTGCCAGCAGCTTAGAGTATGGCTACACCTTC.